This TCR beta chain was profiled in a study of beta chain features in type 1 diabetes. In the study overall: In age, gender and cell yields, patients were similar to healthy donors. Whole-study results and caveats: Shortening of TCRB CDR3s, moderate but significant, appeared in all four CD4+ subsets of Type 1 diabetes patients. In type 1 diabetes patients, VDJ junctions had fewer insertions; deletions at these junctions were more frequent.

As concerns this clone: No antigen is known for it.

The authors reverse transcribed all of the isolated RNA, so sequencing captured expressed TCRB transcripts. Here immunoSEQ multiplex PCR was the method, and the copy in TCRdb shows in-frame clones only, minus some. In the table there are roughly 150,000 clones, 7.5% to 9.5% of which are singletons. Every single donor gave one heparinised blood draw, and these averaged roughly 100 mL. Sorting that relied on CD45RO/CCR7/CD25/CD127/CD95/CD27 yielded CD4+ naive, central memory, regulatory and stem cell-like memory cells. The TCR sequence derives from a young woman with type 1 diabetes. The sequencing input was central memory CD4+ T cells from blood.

The CDR3 coding sequence is TGCGCCAGCAGCCAAGATCGGCAGGGAACTAGCGGGCCCCCCGGCAAGTACTTC. It specifies CASSQDRQGTSGPPGKYF. The chain carries TRBV4-1 and TRBJ2-7; 9 bases are shared with TRBD2. From germline, CDR1 is MGHRA and CDR2 YSYEKL. The V segment lost 0 bases and the J segment 11 bases; nucleotides outside the gene matches: 20. This CDR3 region has 18 residues.